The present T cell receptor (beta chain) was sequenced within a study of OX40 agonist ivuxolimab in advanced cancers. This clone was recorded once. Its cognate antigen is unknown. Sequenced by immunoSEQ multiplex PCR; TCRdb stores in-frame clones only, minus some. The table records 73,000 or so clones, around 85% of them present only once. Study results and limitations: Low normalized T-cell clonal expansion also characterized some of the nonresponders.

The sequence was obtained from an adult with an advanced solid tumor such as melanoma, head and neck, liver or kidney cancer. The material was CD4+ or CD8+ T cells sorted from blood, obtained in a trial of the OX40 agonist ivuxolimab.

The CDR3 DNA reads TGCGCCAGCAGCGTTAACCGGGACCCGGGGTATGAGCAGTTCTTC. This translates into CASSVNRDPGYEQFF. This chain connects TRBV5-1 to TRBJ2-1; the D call may be TRBD1 or TRBD2 (5 bases each). Germline lookup yields CDR1 SGHRS and CDR2 YFSETQ. V was cut by 4 bases and J by 8 bases, with 19 bases left in between. The CDR3 contains 15 residues. Looking up the rest from reference TRBV5-1 and TRBJ2-1 gives the full variable domain: KAGVTQTPRYLIKTRGQQVTLSCSPISGHRSVSWYQQTPGQGLQFLFEYFSETQRNKGNFPGRFSGRQFSNSRSEMNVSTLELGDSALYLCASSVNRDPGYEQFFGPGTRLTVL.